This T cell receptor beta chain was recovered during a study of PD-1 blockade in classical Hodgkin lymphoma. Study results and limitations: Baseline diversity was lower in partial responders and progressors than complete responders. Why the repertoires differ is still unclear, perhaps disease activity or prior therapy.

The patients all showed relapse after autologous stem cell transplantation, while their brentuximab vedotin exposure varied. Concerning this clone itself: Its antigen is unidentified.

The CDR3 runs to 16 residues. The V segment lost 0 bases and the J segment 0 bases; nucleotides outside the gene matches: 4. The germline gives CDR1 SGHRS, CDR2 YFSETQ. Generated by immunoSEQ multiplex PCR, the TCRdb table keeps only in-frame clones and is missing some. The sample holds fewer than 15,000 clones, 85% to 90% seen once. The chain carries TRBV5-1 and TRBJ2-3; TRBD2 matches at 7 bases. The clonotype was recovered from a human donor with classical Hodgkin lymphoma. The sequences come from peripheral blood mononuclear cells (PBMCs), collected at baseline. Here the CDR3 reads CASSLGASGSTDTQYF. The CDR3 DNA is TGCGCCAGCAGCTTGGGGGCTAGCGGAAGCACAGATACGCAGTATTTT.